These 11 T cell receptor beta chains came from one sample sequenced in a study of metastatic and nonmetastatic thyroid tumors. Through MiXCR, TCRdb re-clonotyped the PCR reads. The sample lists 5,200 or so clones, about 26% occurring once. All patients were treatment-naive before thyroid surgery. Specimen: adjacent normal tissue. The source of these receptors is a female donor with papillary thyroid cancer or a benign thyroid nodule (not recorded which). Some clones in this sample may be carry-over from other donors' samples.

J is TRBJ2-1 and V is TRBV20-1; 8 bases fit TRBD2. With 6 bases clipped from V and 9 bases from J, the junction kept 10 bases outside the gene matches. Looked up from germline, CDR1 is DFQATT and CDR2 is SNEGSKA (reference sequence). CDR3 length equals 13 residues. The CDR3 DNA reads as TGCAGTGCCCGGACTAGCAACTGGGGTGAGCAGTTCTTC. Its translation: CSARTSNWGEQFF.

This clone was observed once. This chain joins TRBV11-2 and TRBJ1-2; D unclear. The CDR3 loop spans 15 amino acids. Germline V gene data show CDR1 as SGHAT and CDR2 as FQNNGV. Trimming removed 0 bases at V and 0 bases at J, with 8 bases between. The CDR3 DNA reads TGTGCCAGCAGCTTAGATCCCGGGGCTAACTATGGCTACACCTTC. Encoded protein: CASSLDPGANYGYTF.

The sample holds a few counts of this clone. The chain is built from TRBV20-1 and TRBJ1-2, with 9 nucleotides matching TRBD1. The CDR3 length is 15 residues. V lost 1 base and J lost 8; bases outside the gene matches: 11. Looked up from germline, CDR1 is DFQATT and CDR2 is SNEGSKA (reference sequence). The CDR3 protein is CSARGGTGPGEGYTF. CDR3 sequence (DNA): TGCAGTGCTAGAGGAGGGACAGGGCCGGGCGAGGGCTACACCTTC.

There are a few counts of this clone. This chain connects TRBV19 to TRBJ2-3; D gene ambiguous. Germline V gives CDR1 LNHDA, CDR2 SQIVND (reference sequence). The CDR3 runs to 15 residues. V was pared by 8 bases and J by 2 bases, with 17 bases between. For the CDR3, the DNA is TGTGCCAGTTCCCAACTACTCGGATACACAGATACGCAGTATTTT. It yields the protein CASSQLLGYTDTQYF.

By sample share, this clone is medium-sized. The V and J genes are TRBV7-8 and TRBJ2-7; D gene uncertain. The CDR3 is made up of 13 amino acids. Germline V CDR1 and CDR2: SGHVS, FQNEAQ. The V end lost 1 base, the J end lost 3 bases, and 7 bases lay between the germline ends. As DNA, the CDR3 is TGTGCCAGCAGCTTAGACGGAAACTACGAGCAGTACTTC. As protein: CASSLDGNYEQYF.

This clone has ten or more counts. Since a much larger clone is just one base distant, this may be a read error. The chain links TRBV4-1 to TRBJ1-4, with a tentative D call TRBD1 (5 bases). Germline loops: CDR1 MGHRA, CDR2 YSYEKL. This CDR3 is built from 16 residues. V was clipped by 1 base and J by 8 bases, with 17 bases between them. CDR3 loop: CASSQGRGHRREKLFF. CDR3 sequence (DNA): TGCGCCAGCAGCCAAGGCCGGGGCCATCGCCGGGAAAAACTGTTTTTT.

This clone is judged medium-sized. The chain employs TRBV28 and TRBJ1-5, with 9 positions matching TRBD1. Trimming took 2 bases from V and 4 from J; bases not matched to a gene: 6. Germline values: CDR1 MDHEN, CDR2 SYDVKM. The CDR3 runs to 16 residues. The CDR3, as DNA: TGTGCCAGCAGTTTAACCCGGGGACAGGGTAATCAGCCCCAGCATTTT. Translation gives CASSLTRGQGNQPQHF.

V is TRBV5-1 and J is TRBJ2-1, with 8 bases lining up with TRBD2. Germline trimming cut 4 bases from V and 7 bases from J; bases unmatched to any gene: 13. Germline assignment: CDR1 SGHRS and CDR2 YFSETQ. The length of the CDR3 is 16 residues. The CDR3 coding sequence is TGCGCCAGCAGCCCAGGGACAATAGCGGGAATTAATGAGCAGTTCTTC. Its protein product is CASSPGTIAGINEQFF.

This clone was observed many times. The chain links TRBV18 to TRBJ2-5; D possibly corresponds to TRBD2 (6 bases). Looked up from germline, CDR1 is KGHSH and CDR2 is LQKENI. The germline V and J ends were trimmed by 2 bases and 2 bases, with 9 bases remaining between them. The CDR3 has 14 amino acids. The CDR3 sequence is CASSPKEGQETQYF. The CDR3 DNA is TGTGCCAGCTCACCAAAGGAGGGACAAGAGACCCAGTACTTC.

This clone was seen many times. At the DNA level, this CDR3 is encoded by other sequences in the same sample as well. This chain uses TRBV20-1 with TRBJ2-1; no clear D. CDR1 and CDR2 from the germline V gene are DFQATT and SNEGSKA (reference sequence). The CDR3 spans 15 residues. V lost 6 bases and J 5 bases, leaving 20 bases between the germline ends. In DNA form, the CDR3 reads TGCAGTGCGCGACTGGCGAGTCATGGGAACAATGAGCAGTTCTTC. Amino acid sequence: CSARLASHGNNEQFF.

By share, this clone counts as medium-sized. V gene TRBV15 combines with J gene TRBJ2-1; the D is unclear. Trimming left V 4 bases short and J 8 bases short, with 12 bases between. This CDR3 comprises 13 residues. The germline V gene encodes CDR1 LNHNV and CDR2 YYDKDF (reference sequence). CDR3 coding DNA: TGTGCCACCAGCACCGGGCCCTTGGATGAGCAGTTCTTC. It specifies CATSTGPLDEQFF.